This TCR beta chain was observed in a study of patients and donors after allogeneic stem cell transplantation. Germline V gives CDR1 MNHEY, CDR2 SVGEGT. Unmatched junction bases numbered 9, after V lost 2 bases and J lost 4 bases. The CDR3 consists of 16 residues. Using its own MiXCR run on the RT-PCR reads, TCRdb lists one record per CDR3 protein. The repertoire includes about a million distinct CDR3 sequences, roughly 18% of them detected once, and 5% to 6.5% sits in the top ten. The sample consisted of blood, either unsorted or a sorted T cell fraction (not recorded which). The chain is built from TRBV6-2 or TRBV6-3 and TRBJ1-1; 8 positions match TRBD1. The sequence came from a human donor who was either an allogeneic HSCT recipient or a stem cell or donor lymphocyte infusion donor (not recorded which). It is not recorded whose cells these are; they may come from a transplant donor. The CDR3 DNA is TGTGCCAGCAGTTACCCAAGACAGGGGAGTTTCACTGAAGCTTTCTTT. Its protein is CASSYPRQGSFTEAFF.